These 27 T cell receptor beta chains originate from one sample sequenced in a study of T cell responses to AZD1222 COVID-19 vaccine. The data were produced by immunoSEQ multiplex PCR, yet TCRdb's version contains in-frame clones alone and is incomplete. Of approximately 130,000 clones in the sample, approximately 86% were seen once. The specimen was peripheral blood, collected 28 days after the second AZD1222 dose. These receptors all come from an adult who received the AZD1222 COVID-19 vaccine.

The V and J genes are TRBV20-1 and TRBJ2-2; no clear D. V was cut by 3 bases and J by 5 bases, with 7 bases left in between. This CDR3 is 12 amino acids long. Germline V gene data show CDR1 as DFQATT and CDR2 as SNEGSKA (reference sequence). The CDR3 DNA is TGCAGTGCTAGTTCGTTAACCGGGGAGCTGTTTTTT. Translated: CSASSLTGELFF.

The chain carries TRBV2 and TRBJ2-3; 7 bases match TRBD2. CDR3 size: 15 residues. Losses at the gene ends were 6 bases for V and 0 bases for J; bases not matched to a gene: 6. The germline V gene has CDR1 SNHLY and CDR2 FYNNEI. The CDR3 DNA reads TGTGCCAGCAGCCAGGGACTACCTAGCACAGATACGCAGTATTTT. Amino acids: CASSQGLPSTDTQYF. Supplemented by reference TRBV2 and TRBJ2-3, the full variable domain reads EPEVTQTPSHQVTQMGQEVILRCVPISNHLYFYWYRQILGQKVEFLVSFYNNEISEKSEIFDDQFSVERPDGSNFTLKIRSTKLEDSAMYFCASSQGLPSTDTQYFGPGTRLTVL.

J is TRBJ2-7 and V is TRBV3-1 (or the pseudogene TRBV3-2), with TRBD2 matching over 15 bases. V lost 4 bases, J lost 0 bases, and 4 bases stayed unmatched. Looked up from germline, CDR1 is LGHDT and CDR2 is YNNKEL (reference sequence). The CDR3 length is 17 residues. This chain's CDR3 is CASSRGTSGGSSYEQYF. CDR3 sequence (DNA): TGTGCCAGCAGCCGCGGGACTAGCGGGGGGAGCTCCTACGAGCAGTACTTC.

The CDR3 reads CASSNQGTAEQFF. In nucleotides, the CDR3 is TGTGCCAGTAGTAATCAGGGGACAGCAGAGCAGTTCTTC. The chain recombines TRBV19 with TRBJ2-1, with 7 bases that match TRBD1. Germline V gives CDR1 LNHDA, CDR2 SQIVND (reference sequence). V shed 4 bases and J 10 bases; nucleotides not matched to a gene: 7. The CDR3 totals 13 residues.

This chain uses TRBV11-2 with TRBJ2-1; 11 positions match TRBD2. This CDR3 region has 18 residues. The junction had 10 bases not matched to a gene; V was cut back by 5 bases and J by 1 base. In germline, CDR1 is SGHAT, CDR2 FQNNGV. CDR3 bases: TGTGCCAGCAGCCCTGTGCCTAGCGGGGGGTTTTCCTACAATGAGCAGTTCTTC. Translation gives CASSPVPSGGFSYNEQFF.

The chain combines TRBV3-1 (or the pseudogene TRBV3-2) with TRBJ2-7; the match to TRBD2 covers 11 bases. The CDR3 extends over 15 amino acids. Germline-derived CDR1 and CDR2 are LGHDT and YNNKEL (reference sequence). J was trimmed by 2 bases and V by 5 bases; bases with no gene match: 5. Here the CDR3 reads CASSTLAGGPYEQYF. CDR3 in DNA: TGTGCCAGCAGCACTCTAGCGGGGGGCCCCTACGAGCAGTACTTC.

The genes are TRBV12-3 or TRBV12-4 and TRBJ1-2; tentatively, D is TRBD1 (5 bases). V lost 3 bases to trimming and J lost 5 bases, with 7 bases between them. There are 12 residues in the CDR3. The CDR3 protein is CASSLGEYGYTF. The CDR3 DNA is TGTGCCAGCAGTTTGGGGGAGTATGGCTACACCTTC.

This clone was picked up one time. The chain couples TRBV11-3 to TRBJ1-2, with D hard to call. With 2 bases removed from V and 5 bases from J, the gap between germline ends came to 9 bases. From germline, CDR1 is SGHNT and CDR2 YENEEA. The CDR3 runs 13 residues. In DNA, the CDR3 is TGTGCCAGCAGCTTACTCAGTGGGTATGGCTACACCTTC. Its protein is CASSLLSGYGYTF.

This clone appeared a single time. The chain uses TRBV29-1 and TRBJ2-5, with D possibly called TRBD1 or TRBD2 (5 bases each). The CDR3 spans 11 residues. Germline lookup yields CDR1 SQVTM and CDR2 ANQGSEA. V was cut by 7 bases and J by 5 bases, with 11 bases left in between. The DNA of the CDR3 is TGCAGCGGGGACCTCGGGGAGACCCAGTACTTC. It yields the protein CSGDLGETQYF.

The rearrangement joins TRBV4-3 to TRBJ2-2; a possible D gene is TRBD1 (5 bases). The CDR3 totals 21 residues. V was clipped by 4 bases and J by 2 bases, with 29 bases between them. CDR1 and CDR2 (germline): LGHNA, YSLEER. The CDR3 region is CASSPEKLLGAGPANTGELFF. The DNA of the CDR3 is TGCGCCAGCAGCCCTGAAAAGCTTCTTGGGGCAGGGCCGGCCAACACCGGGGAGCTGTTTTTT.

The V and J genes are TRBV3-1 (or the pseudogene TRBV3-2) and TRBJ1-4; D call uncertain. The CDR3 extends over 13 amino acids. The germline gives CDR1 LGHDT, CDR2 YNNKEL (reference sequence). Trimming shortened V by 1 base and J by 8 bases, and 8 bases separated the two germline ends. CDR3 loop: CASSQAPDEKLFF. The CDR3 DNA sequence: TGTGCCAGCAGCCAAGCCCCGGACGAAAAACTGTTTTTT.

The chain joins TRBV4-1 to TRBJ1-5; 9 bases fit TRBD1. The CDR3 runs 17 residues. V lost 0 bases to trimming and J lost 6 bases; unmatched junction nucleotides: 9. The germline V gene encodes CDR1 MGHRA and CDR2 YSYEKL. In nucleotides, the CDR3 is TGCGCCAGCAGCCAAGATGGCGGGCGACAGGGGGGTCAGCCCCAGCATTTT. Translation: CASSQDGGRQGGQPQHF.

The V and J genes are TRBV12-3 or TRBV12-4 and TRBJ1-2; TRBD1 agrees at 7 bases. The CDR3 has 13 amino acids. The trim removed 1 base at V and 8 bases at J, leaving 4 bases unmatched. The CDR3 sequence: CASSLDRGVGYTF. CDR3 DNA sequence: TGTGCCAGCAGTTTAGACAGGGGAGTCGGCTACACCTTC.

V gene TRBV7-9 combines with J gene TRBJ1-6, with D possibly being TRBD1 (6 bases). The V and J ends lost 6 bases and 7 bases respectively, with 13 bases between them. CDR1 SEHNR and CDR2 FQNEAQ come from the germline V gene (reference sequence). The CDR3 sequence is 14 residues long. This CDR3 reads CASSSQGPNSPLHF. The CDR3 DNA reads as TGTGCCAGCAGTTCACAGGGACCCAATTCACCCCTCCACTTT.

This chain links TRBV5-4 with TRBJ2-3; D gene uncertain. Between the trimmed V and J ends, which lost 2 bases and 9 bases, there was a span of 22 bases. CDR1 is SGHNT, CDR2 YYREEE, per germline (reference sequence). The CDR3 is made up of 16 amino acids. As DNA, the CDR3 is TGTGCCAGCAGCTTTGATCCCGGGTTTACCTTAGGAACGCAGTATTTT. Its translation is CASSFDPGFTLGTQYF.

This clone was recorded only once. The chain carries TRBV7-2 and TRBJ2-3; D is unresolved. V was shortened by 1 base and J by 3 bases, with 11 bases between the two germline ends. This CDR3 is built from 15 residues. Germline values: CDR1 SGHTA, CDR2 FQGNSA. The CDR3 nucleotides are TGTGCCAGCAGCTTAGGGACCGCATTTACAGATACGCAGTATTTT. Its protein is CASSLGTAFTDTQYF.

In regard to this clone: Other DNA variants within this sample encode the same CDR3. The chain couples TRBV11-2 to TRBJ1-1; D is possibly TRBD1 (5 bases). CDR3 size: 13 residues. Trimming took off 5 bases at V and 1 base at J, with 8 bases between the two ends. Per the germline V gene, CDR1 is SGHAT and CDR2 is FQNNGV. The CDR3 is CASSPTGNTEAFF. The CDR3 DNA is TGTGCCAGCAGCCCAACAGGGAACACTGAAGCTTTCTTT.

This CDR3 reads CASTTGTGLVTEAFF. The CDR3 DNA follows: TGTGCCAGCACCACCGGGACAGGGTTGGTCACTGAAGCTTTCTTT. The rearrangement uses TRBV28 and TRBJ1-1; TRBD1 matches 9 bases. CDR3 length equals 15 residues. Trimming took 7 bases from V and 4 from J; bases not matched to a gene: 10. Germline assignment: CDR1 MDHEN and CDR2 SYDVKM.

V and J are TRBV6-5 and TRBJ1-2; D is unclear. Looked up from germline, CDR1 is MNHEY and CDR2 is SVGAGI. This CDR3 has 13 residues. Trimming took off 6 bases at V and 4 bases at J, with 12 bases between the two ends. CDR3 amino acids: CASRKGGPYGYTF. CDR3 nucleotides: TGTGCCAGCAGAAAGGGCGGCCCCTATGGCTACACCTTC.

The rearrangement links TRBV3-1 (or the pseudogene TRBV3-2) to TRBJ1-5; no definite D call. Trimming took off 4 bases at V and 0 bases at J, with 10 bases between the two ends. This CDR3 contains 15 residues. Germline V gene lookup returns CDR1 LGHDT and CDR2 YNNKEL (reference sequence). This CDR3 is CASSLHGDSNQPQHF. The CDR3, as DNA: TGTGCCAGCAGCCTCCATGGGGATAGCAATCAGCCCCAGCATTTT.

This clone has just a few counts. The genes are TRBV19 and TRBJ2-2; D is unclear. From germline, CDR1 is LNHDA and CDR2 SQIVND (reference sequence). V lost 4 bases, J lost 3 bases, and 9 bases lay in between. CDR3 length: 14 residues. DNA of the CDR3: TGTGCCAGTAGTAAAGTTGGGGACACCGGGGAGCTGTTTTTT. Protein product: CASSKVGDTGELFF.

The chain has TRBV28 and TRBJ1-2, with a weak D call TRBD1 (5 bases). Per germline, CDR1 MDHEN and CDR2 SYDVKM. This CDR3 spans 14 amino acids. With 6 bases removed from V and 8 bases from J, the gap between germline ends came to 19 bases. The CDR3 DNA sequence: TGTGCCAGCAGGCATCGCCGGGGGGAGAGGGGCTACACCTTC. Translated: CASRHRRGERGYTF.

The chain combines TRBV9 with TRBJ2-1, with a tentative D call TRBD2 (5 bases). Germline-derived CDR1 and CDR2 are SGDLS and YYNGEE. The CDR3 extends over 14 amino acids. The ends were cut back, 0 bases at V and 10 bases at J, with 14 bases in the middle. The CDR3 coding sequence is TGTGCCAGCAGCGTAGCGGGGTCGGGCAGGGAGCAGTTCTTC. This codes for CASSVAGSGREQFF.

The rearrangement links TRBV10-3 to TRBJ2-1, with 8 bases that match TRBD2. After removal of 0 bases from V and 6 bases from J, the junction contained 4 bases not matched to a gene. The CDR3 has 15 amino acids. Per the germline V gene, CDR1 is ENHRY and CDR2 is SYGVKD. The CDR3 nucleotides read TGTGCCATCAGTGAGTCTTGGCTAGCGGGCAATGAGCAGTTCTTC. The encoded protein is CAISESWLAGNEQFF.

This chain connects TRBV7-9 to TRBJ1-5; D call uncertain. Germline V gene sequence: CDR1 SEHNR, CDR2 FQNEAQ (reference sequence). V was clipped by 7 bases and J by 7 bases, with 14 bases between them. The CDR3 is 13 amino acids. The CDR3 protein is CASTGSLEQPQHF. CDR3 nucleotide sequence: TGTGCCAGCACTGGGAGTTTAGAACAGCCCCAGCATTTT.

V and J are TRBV11-2 and TRBJ2-7; no clear D gene. The CDR3 consists of 15 residues. Germline CDR1 and CDR2: SGHAT and FQNNGV. Trimming took 2 bases from V and 2 from J, leaving 13 bases between them. CDR3 sequence: CASSLTQVVTYEQYF. The DNA for the CDR3 is TGTGCCAGCAGCTTAACCCAGGTGGTTACCTACGAGCAGTACTTC.

This clone was counted a single time. V is TRBV19 and J is TRBJ1-1; the D gene is possibly TRBD1 (5 bases). CDR3 size: 14 residues. V shed 5 bases and J shed 0 bases, with 10 bases lying between them. The germline CDR1 and CDR2 sequences are LNHDA and SQIVND (reference sequence). The CDR3 protein is CASSPGRLNTEAFF. DNA for the CDR3: TGTGCCAGTAGTCCGGGACGGTTGAACACTGAAGCTTTCTTT.